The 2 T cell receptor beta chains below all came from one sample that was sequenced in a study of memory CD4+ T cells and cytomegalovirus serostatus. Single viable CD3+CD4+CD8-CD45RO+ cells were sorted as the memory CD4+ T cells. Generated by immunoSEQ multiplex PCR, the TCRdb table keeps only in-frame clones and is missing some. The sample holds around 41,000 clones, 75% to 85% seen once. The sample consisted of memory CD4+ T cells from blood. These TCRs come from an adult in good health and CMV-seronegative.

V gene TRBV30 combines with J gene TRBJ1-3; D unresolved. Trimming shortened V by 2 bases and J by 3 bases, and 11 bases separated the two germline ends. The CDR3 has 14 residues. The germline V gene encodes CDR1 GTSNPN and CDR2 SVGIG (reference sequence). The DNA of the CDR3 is TGTGCCTGGAGTCCGAGACGTAGTGGAAACACCATATATTTT. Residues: CAWSPRRSGNTIYF.

Written as DNA, the CDR3 is TGTGCCAGCACCGCCCGGACTAGCGGGGACCTGTACTTC. Its protein is CASTARTSGDLYF. The V call is TRBV27, the J call TRBJ2-7, with 12 bases that match TRBD2. The CDR3 runs 13 residues. After removal of 7 bases from V and 12 bases from J, the junction contained 10 bases not matched to a gene. Germline V gives CDR1 MNHEY, CDR2 SMNVEV (reference sequence).